Many counts were recorded for the clone carrying this T cell receptor beta chain. Its specificity is not known. Trimming took 5 bases from V and 0 from J, leaving 11 bases between them. The CDR3 extends over 15 amino acids. Individual cDNA molecules were tagged with unique molecular identifiers. One entry per CDR3 protein results from TCRdb running MiXCR on the 5' RACE reads. The table includes around 70,000 distinct CDR3 sequences, 12% detected once. The data originate from a study of early T cells in non-severe SARS-CoV-2 infection. Study-level findings and limits: Matching against VDJdb likely underestimated virus-specific expansions, favoring anti-spike CD8.

The clonotype comes from an adult who was a healthcare worker with PCR-confirmed SARS-CoV-2 infection or an uninfected control (not recorded which). The chain combines TRBV12-3 or TRBV12-4 with TRBJ2-1; possible D gene TRBD1, 5 bases. Sequences were obtained from whole blood. In nucleotides, the CDR3 is TGTGCCAGCAGTCGGACATCCAGCTCCTACAATGAGCAGTTCTTC. This gives the protein CASSRTSSSYNEQFF.